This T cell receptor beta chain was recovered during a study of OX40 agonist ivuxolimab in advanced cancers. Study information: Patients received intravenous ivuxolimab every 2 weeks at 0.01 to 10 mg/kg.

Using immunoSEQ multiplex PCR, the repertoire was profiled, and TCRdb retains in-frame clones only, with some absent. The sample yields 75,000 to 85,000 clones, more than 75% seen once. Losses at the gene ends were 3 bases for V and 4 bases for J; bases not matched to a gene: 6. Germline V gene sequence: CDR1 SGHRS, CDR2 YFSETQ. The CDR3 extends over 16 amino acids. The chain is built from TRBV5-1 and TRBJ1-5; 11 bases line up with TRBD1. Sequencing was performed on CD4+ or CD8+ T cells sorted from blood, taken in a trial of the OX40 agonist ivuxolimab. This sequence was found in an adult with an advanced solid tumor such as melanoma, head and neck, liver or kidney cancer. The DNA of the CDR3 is TGCGCCAGCAGCTGGAGGACAGGGGGCTCAAATCAGCCCCAGCATTTT. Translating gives CASSWRTGGSNQPQHF.